The clone carrying this T cell receptor beta chain was picked up one time. Its antigen remains unidentified. Regarding treatment: some 20 received Ad26.COV2.S at low or high dose, single or two shots; several received placebo; per-sample allocation not given. All samples were drawn on day 63, counting from the first vaccine or placebo injection. Spike of the Wuhan-strain SARS-CoV-2 was expressed by an Ad26 vector, which formed the vaccine. Some clones are missing from TCRdb's copy, which holds only in-frame ones; the method was immunoSEQ multiplex PCR. The table includes about 240,000 clones, 70% to 90% detected once. The data stem from a study of Ad26.COV2.S vaccination and SARS-CoV-2 variants. Study-wide background: Once, or twice with 56 days between doses, Ad26.COV2.S was given intramuscularly. The study, taken as a whole, reports: Vaccine and placebo recipients had similar non-spike TCR breadth.

CDR1 and CDR2 from the germline V gene are LGHDT and YNNKEL (reference sequence). The CDR3 consists of 14 residues. V was shortened by 2 bases and J by 5 bases, with 11 bases between the two germline ends. This rearrangement joins TRBV3-1 (or the pseudogene TRBV3-2) to TRBJ2-3, with D possibly being TRBD2 (6 bases). The sample in question was peripheral blood, obtained in a trial of Ad26.COV2.S vaccine versus placebo. The receptor's source is a person aged 18-60 years who received the Ad26.COV2.S COVID-19 vaccine or a placebo. CDR3: CASSQRLGQDTQYF. DNA of the CDR3: TGTGCCAGCAGCCAAAGACTAGGTCAAGATACGCAGTATTTT.